This TCR beta chain was captured by sequencing in a study of T-cell memory formation after mild COVID-19. Overall study: The two donors had largely donor-specific TCR clusters. Study-level findings and limits: Cross-reactive memory appears to have joined, as suggested by some responding clones showing up in pre-infection memory. Those CD4+ clones that contracted were mainly in CM and EM (CD8+ ones in EMRA).

Comments on this clonotype: Its antigen is currently unknown.

Germline CDR1 reads SGHTA; CDR2 reads FQGNSA. The CDR3 runs to 16 residues. Trimming took off 5 bases at V and 2 bases at J, with 18 bases between the two ends. Researchers used 5'RACE with constant-segment primers to make TCR alpha and TCR beta cDNA libraries that carry sample barcodes and UMIs. MiXCR, run by TCRdb on the 5' RACE reads, gives a single entry per CDR3 protein. The sample carries about 560,000 distinct CDR3 sequences, approximately 15% recorded once. This receptor was identified in an adult woman who had mild COVID-19 (a few samples of this study predate the infection). Cell type and time point are not known. The chain uses TRBV7-2 and TRBJ2-5; maybe TRBD1 (6 bases). The sample taken for sequencing was PBMCs or a T cell subset sorted from them (not recorded which). The CDR3 here is CASSQLTGTPQETQYF. As DNA, the CDR3 is TGTGCCAGCAGCCAATTGACCGGGACACCACAAGAGACCCAGTACTTC.